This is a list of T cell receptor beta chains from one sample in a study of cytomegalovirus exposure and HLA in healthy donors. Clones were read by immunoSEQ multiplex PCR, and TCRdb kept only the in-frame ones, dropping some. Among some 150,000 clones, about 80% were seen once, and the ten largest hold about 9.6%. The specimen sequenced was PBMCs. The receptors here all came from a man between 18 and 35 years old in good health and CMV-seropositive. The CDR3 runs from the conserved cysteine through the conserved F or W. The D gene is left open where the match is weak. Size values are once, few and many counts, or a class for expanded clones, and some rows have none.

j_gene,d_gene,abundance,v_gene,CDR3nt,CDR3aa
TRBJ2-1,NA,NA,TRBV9,TGTGCCAGCAGCGTAGCTCCGGACCCGGGGTTCAATGAGCAGTTCTTC,CASSVAPDPGFNEQFF
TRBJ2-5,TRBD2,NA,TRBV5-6,TGTGCCAGCAGGGGGCTAGCGGGGGCCTCCCGGGAGACCCAGTACTTC,CASRGLAGASRETQYF
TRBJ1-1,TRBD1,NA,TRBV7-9,TGTGCCAGCAGCTCTACAGGGGTTACTGAAGCTTTCTTT,CASSSTGVTEAFF
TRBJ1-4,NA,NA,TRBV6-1,TGTGCCAGCGGCGGGTGGGAATCGGCGGATGAAAAACTGTTTTTT,CASGGWESADEKLFF
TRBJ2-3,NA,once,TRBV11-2,TGTGCCAGCAGCTTAGCAGCGCGGCCAGTAGATACGCAGTATTTT,CASSLAARPVDTQYF
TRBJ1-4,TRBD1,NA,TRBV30,TGTGCCTGGAGTCGGGACAGCGCTACTAATGAAAAACTGTTTTTT,CAWSRDSATNEKLFF
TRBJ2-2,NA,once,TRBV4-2,TGTGCCAGCAGCCTTAGGCGGGGTGGGACCGGGGAGCTGTTTTTT,CASSLRRGGTGELFF
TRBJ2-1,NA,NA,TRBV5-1,TGCGCCAGCAGCTTGGCTTCCAGGGAGGTCGGTGAGCAGTTCTTC,CASSLASREVGEQFF
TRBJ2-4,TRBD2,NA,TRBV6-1,TGTGCCAGCAGCAGGACGGGACTAGCGGAAAACATTCAGTACTTC,CASSRTGLAENIQYF
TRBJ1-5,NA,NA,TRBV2,TGTGCCAGCAGGGAAGGGGACACTAGCAATCAGCCCCAGCATTTT,CASREGDTSNQPQHF
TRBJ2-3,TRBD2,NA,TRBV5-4,TGTGCCAGCAGCTTGGTAGCGGGGGGGCCGTATGATACGCAGTATTTT,CASSLVAGGPYDTQYF
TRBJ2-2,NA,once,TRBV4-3,TGCGCCAGCAGCCCAGACTTGGGCGGGGTCGGAACCGGGGAGCTGTTTTTT,CASSPDLGGVGTGELFF
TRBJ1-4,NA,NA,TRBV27,TGTGCCAGCAGTTCCGAACAGGGAAGTCGTGAAAAACTGTTTTTT,CASSSEQGSREKLFF
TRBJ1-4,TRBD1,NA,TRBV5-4,TGTGCCAGCAGCTTCACCACAGGGGTTAATGAAAAACTGTTTTTT,CASSFTTGVNEKLFF
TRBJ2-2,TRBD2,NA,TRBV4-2,TGTGCCAGCAGCCAAGATCCGCCGGGGGGACTCACCGGGGAGCTGTTTTTT,CASSQDPPGGLTGELFF
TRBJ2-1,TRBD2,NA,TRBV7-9,TGTGCCAGCACGGCTAGCGGGATCTTCTTGGAGCAGTTCTTC,CASTASGIFLEQFF
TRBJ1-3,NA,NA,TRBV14,TGTGCCAGCAGCCAAGGACATCAGTACTCTGGAAACACCATATATTTT,CASSQGHQYSGNTIYF
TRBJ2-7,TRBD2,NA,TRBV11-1,TGTGCCAGCAGCCAACCCGGGACTAGCTACGAGCAGTACTTC,CASSQPGTSYEQYF
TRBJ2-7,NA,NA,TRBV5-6,TGTGCCAGCAGCTCCTCCTCCTACGAGCAGTACTTC,CASSSSSYEQYF
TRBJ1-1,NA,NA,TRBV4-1,TGCGCCAGCAGCCAAGATCCAAGGTCGCGGCCCGGGAACACTGAAGCTTTCTTT,CASSQDPRSRPGNTEAFF
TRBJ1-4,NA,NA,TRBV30,TGTGCCTGGAGTAGGGGTGCCGATGAAAAACTGTTTTTT,CAWSRGADEKLFF
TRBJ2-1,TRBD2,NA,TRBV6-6,TGTGCCAGCAGTCTTACACTAGCGGGAGCCTACAATGAGCAGTTCTTC,CASSLTLAGAYNEQFF
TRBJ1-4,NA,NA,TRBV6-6,TGTGCCAGCAGTCCCGTACTTAATGAAAAACTGTTTTTT,CASSPVLNEKLFF
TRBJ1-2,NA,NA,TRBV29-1,TGCAGCGTTCTTAGTAACTATGGCTACACCTTC,CSVLSNYGYTF
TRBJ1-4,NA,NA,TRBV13,TGTGCCAGCAGCTTCGGGAGGGCTAATGAAAAACTGTTTTTT,CASSFGRANEKLFF
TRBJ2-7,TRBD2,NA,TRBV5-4,TGTGCCAGCAGCTACCGGACTAGCGGGGGTAACGAGCAGTACTTC,CASSYRTSGGNEQYF
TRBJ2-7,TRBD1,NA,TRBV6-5,TGTGCCAGCAGTGGAACCGGGACAGGGTTTTGGGAGCAGTACTTC,CASSGTGTGFWEQYF
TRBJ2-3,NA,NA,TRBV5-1,TGCGCCAGCAGAGGAGTTCATACGGGACATCTAACAGATACGCAGTATTTT,CASRGVHTGHLTDTQYF
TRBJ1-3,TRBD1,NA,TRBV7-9,TGTGCCAGCAGCCCACAGGGGGCTTCTGGAAACACCATATATTTT,CASSPQGASGNTIYF
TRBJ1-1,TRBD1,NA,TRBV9,TGTGCCAGCAGCAGGACAGGGGGGAGTTGGTCGAACACTGAAGCTTTCTTT,CASSRTGGSWSNTEAFF
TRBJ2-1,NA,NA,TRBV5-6,TGTGCCAGCAGCTTGGCCCAGGGCGTCAATGAGCAGTTCTTC,CASSLAQGVNEQFF
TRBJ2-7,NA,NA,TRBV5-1,TGCGCCAGCAGCTTGGCGGGAGCGGTCTACGAGCAGTACTTC,CASSLAGAVYEQYF
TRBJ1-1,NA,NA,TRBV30,TGTGCCTGGAGGATCCTCAGGGGGAACACTGAAGCTTTCTTT,CAWRILRGNTEAFF
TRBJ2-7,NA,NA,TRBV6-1,TGTGCCAGCAGGATTGACAGGCAGGGACGTGTCGAGCAGTACTTC,CASRIDRQGRVEQYF
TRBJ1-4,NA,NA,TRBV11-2,TGTGCCAGCAGCTTAGGTGTCATTAATGAAAAACTGTTTTTT,CASSLGVINEKLFF
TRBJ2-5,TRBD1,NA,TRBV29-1,TGCAGCGTTGAAGAGGACAGGGGCGAGACCCAGTACTTC,CSVEEDRGETQYF
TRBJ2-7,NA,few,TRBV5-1,TGCGCCAGCAGCCTCGGTACCAGCAGGAACGAGCAGTACTTC,CASSLGTSRNEQYF
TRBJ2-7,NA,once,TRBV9,TGTGCCAGCAGCGTAAATTCCGGGATCGACGAGCAGTACTTC,CASSVNSGIDEQYF
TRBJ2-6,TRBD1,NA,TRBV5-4,TGTGCCAGCAGCATAAGGACAGGGGGTTTTGGGGCCAACGGCCTGACTTTC,CASSIRTGGFGANGLTF